What follows are 32 T cell receptor beta chains derived from one specimen sequenced in a study of cytomegalovirus exposure and HLA in healthy donors. Researchers ran the PCR with 60 Vbeta and 13 Jbeta primers. Assay used: immunoSEQ multiplex PCR; TCRdb lists only in-frame clones, some missing. The repertoire holds around 150,000 clones, with around 72% as singletons. Sequencing was performed on PBMCs. The receptors stem from a man between 35 and 55 years old in good health and CMV-seronegative.

The chain employs TRBV2 and TRBJ2-5, with TRBD2 as a possible D gene (5 bases). This CDR3 has 15 residues. Germline V gives CDR1 SNHLY, CDR2 FYNNEI. The germline V and J ends were trimmed by 7 bases and 1 base, with 16 bases remaining between them. The CDR3 DNA reads as TGTGCCAGCACGATCGGACTCCCCTTCCAAGAGACCCAGTACTTC. Translation: CASTIGLPFQETQYF.

The V gene is TRBV7-2, the J gene TRBJ2-6; TRBD1 matches at 8 bases. V trimming: 5 bases; J trimming: 1 base; junction bases outside the gene matches: 7. The germline V gene encodes CDR1 SGHTA and CDR2 FQGNSA. This CDR3 is 17 amino acids long. For the CDR3, the DNA is TGTGCCAGCAGCCAGACAGGGGTAGCGTCTGGGGCCAACGTCCTGACTTTC. Protein product: CASSQTGVASGANVLTF. The full variable domain, with the rest looked up from reference TRBV7-2 and TRBJ2-6, is GAGVSQSPSNKVTEKGKDVELRCDPISGHTALYWYRQSLGQGLEFLIYFQGNSAPDKSGLPSDRFSAERTGGSVSTLTIQRTQQEDSAVYLCASSQTGVASGANVLTFGAGSRLTVL.

This chain uses TRBV7-7 with TRBJ2-5; the D gene is possibly TRBD2 (7 bases). Trimming cost V 5 bases and J 5 bases, with 15 bases left between them. The CDR3 consists of 14 residues. Germline V gene data show CDR1 as SSHAT and CDR2 as FNYEAQ (reference sequence). CDR3 residues: CASSPNGGLETQYF. CDR3 DNA sequence: TGTGCCAGCAGCCCGAACGGGGGGCTGGAGACCCAGTACTTC.

This clone has just one count. This rearrangement joins TRBV9 to TRBJ1-5; a weak D match, TRBD1 (6 bases). This CDR3 region has 16 residues. V gave up 0 bases and J gave up 2 bases, with 12 bases separating them. The germline CDR1 and CDR2 sequences are SGDLS and YYNGEE. The CDR3 here is CASSVEGVFGNQPQHF. Here the CDR3 DNA reads TGTGCCAGCAGCGTAGAGGGGGTGTTTGGCAATCAGCCCCAGCATTTT.

This clone was detected a few times. The J gene is TRBJ1-1, the V gene TRBV27; 8 nucleotides match TRBD1. CDR1 is MNHEY and CDR2 is SMNVEV in the germline V gene (reference sequence). V was clipped by 2 bases and J by 0 bases; unmatched bases: 5. The CDR3 covers 16 residues. The CDR3 region is CASSLHDRGMNTEAFF. CDR3 DNA: TGTGCCAGCAGTTTACATGACAGGGGAATGAACACTGAAGCTTTCTTT.

The V call is TRBV25-1, the J call TRBJ1-4; 9 bases match TRBD1. The CDR3 runs 13 residues. The germline CDR1 and CDR2 sequences are MGHDK and SYGVNS. V trimming: 6 bases; J trimming: 8 bases; junction bases outside the gene matches: 4. In nucleotides, the CDR3 is TGTGCCAGCAGGAGGACAGGGGAGGAAAAACTGTTTTTT. Protein sequence: CASRRTGEEKLFF. Together with reference TRBV25-1 and TRBJ1-4, the CDR3 gives the full variable domain: EADIYQTPRYLVIGTGKKITLECSQTMGHDKMYWYQQDPGMELHLIHYSYGVNSTEKGDLSSESTVSRIRTEHFPLTLESARPSHTSQYLCASRRTGEEKLFFGSGTQLSVL.

The rearrangement uses TRBV18 and TRBJ1-2, with D hard to call. V gave up 0 bases and J gave up 0 bases, with 17 bases separating them. Germline CDR1 is KGHSH and CDR2 is LQKENI. The CDR3 covers 18 residues. CDR3 protein: CASSPPHVGGESNYGYTF. CDR3 nucleotides: TGTGCCAGCTCACCACCTCATGTTGGCGGAGAATCTAACTATGGCTACACCTTC.

The CDR3 loop is CASSLGFTETQYF. In DNA form, the CDR3 reads TGTGCCAGCAGCCTCGGGTTCACGGAGACCCAGTACTTC. The chain carries TRBV7-6 and TRBJ2-5; D call uncertain. CDR3 length: 13 residues. V was trimmed by 5 bases and J by 5 bases, leaving 12 bases between them. The germline V gene has CDR1 SGHVS and CDR2 FNYEAQ.

V usage is TRBV30 and J usage is TRBJ1-2, with a weak D call TRBD1 (6 bases). This CDR3 has 14 residues. Germline loops: CDR1 GTSNPN, CDR2 SVGIG (reference sequence). V was clipped by 4 bases and J by 10 bases, with 22 bases between them. DNA of the CDR3: TGTGCCTGGACCCAGGGGCCTTCAGTCATAGCCTACACCTTC. Protein product: CAWTQGPSVIAYTF.

The chain carries TRBV9 and TRBJ2-5, with D perhaps matching TRBD1 (6 bases). The CDR3 loop spans 12 amino acids. V dropped 6 bases and J dropped 5 bases, with 11 bases sitting between them. Germline V gene lookup returns CDR1 SGDLS and CDR2 YYNGEE. The CDR3: CASKGDGETQYF. In nucleotides, the CDR3 is TGTGCCAGCAAGGGGGACGGGGAGACCCAGTACTTC.

The chain couples TRBV19 to TRBJ1-5, with 7 nucleotides matching TRBD1. Trimming cost V 4 bases and J 3 bases; bases outside gene matches: 6. Germline CDR1 LNHDA, CDR2 SQIVND (reference sequence). CDR3 length: 15 residues. The chain's CDR3 is CASSTGTVINQPQHF. The CDR3 DNA reads as TGTGCCAGTAGTACCGGGACAGTTATCAATCAGCCCCAGCATTTT. The variable domain in full, with the rest retrieved from reference TRBV19 and TRBJ1-5, is DGGITQSPKYLFRKEGQNVTLSCEQNLNHDAMYWYRQDPGQGLRLIYYSQIVNDFQKGDIAEGYSVSREKKESFPLTVTSAQKNPTAFYLCASSTGTVINQPQHFGDGTRLSIL.

This CDR3 reads CASSPLRTGGYTF. CDR3 nucleotides: TGTGCCAGCAGCCCTCTCCGGACGGGAGGCTACACCTTC. The chain carries TRBV11-2 and TRBJ1-2; D is uncertain. Trimming cost V 5 bases and J 8 bases, with 15 bases left between them. The germline V gene encodes CDR1 SGHAT and CDR2 FQNNGV. This CDR3 contains 13 residues.

To note about this clone: Other DNA sequences in the sample encode the same CDR3. This chain's CDR3 is CASSLAGGSTDTQYF. CDR3 nucleotide sequence: TGCGCCAGCAGCTTAGCGGGAGGCAGCACAGATACGCAGTATTTT. The chain has TRBV5-1 and TRBJ2-3; 9 bases are a match to TRBD2. The V segment lost 2 bases and the J segment 0 bases; nucleotides outside the gene matches: 1. This CDR3 contains 15 residues. Germline CDR1 reads SGHRS; CDR2 reads YFSETQ.

This chain links TRBV5-1 with TRBJ2-3, with 11 nucleotides matching TRBD1. CDR1 and CDR2 (germline): SGHRS, YFSETQ. The CDR3 totals 15 residues. Trimming removed 3 bases from V and 4 bases from J; junction bases left unmatched: 4. CDR3 sequence (DNA): TGCGCCAGCAGCTCGGACAGGGGGCTTGCAGATACGCAGTATTTT. It encodes CASSSDRGLADTQYF.

This clone has a handful of counts. The rearrangement uses TRBV7-6 and TRBJ1-4; D possibly corresponds to TRBD1 (6 bases). The CDR3 loop spans 16 amino acids. From germline, CDR1 is SGHVS and CDR2 FNYEAQ. Trimming pared 5 bases from V and 0 bases from J, leaving 13 bases between. The CDR3 coding sequence is TGTGCCAGCAGCCAACCCCGACAGGCAACTAATGAAAAACTGTTTTTT. Its translation is CASSQPRQATNEKLFF.

The chain joins TRBV6-1 to TRBJ1-3; D unclear. The CDR3 has 14 amino acids. Germline CDR1 reads MNHNS; CDR2 reads SASEGT. V was trimmed by 0 bases and J by 8 bases, leaving 11 bases between them. The CDR3 DNA reads TGTGCCAGCAGTGAAGCACGGGGTGCGGACACCATATATTTT. Translation: CASSEARGADTIYF.

The chain combines TRBV15 with TRBJ2-7; 7 bases align to TRBD2. CDR1 and CDR2 (germline): LNHNV, YYDKDF (reference sequence). The CDR3 contains 15 residues. V gave up 0 bases and J gave up 6 bases; unmatched junction bases: 8. The CDR3 region is CATSRDLAGEGEQYF. The CDR3 DNA reads TGTGCCACCAGCAGAGATCTGGCGGGGGAAGGCGAGCAGTACTTC.

In nucleotides, the CDR3 is TGTGCCAGCAGTTTTCGGCGGGGGTCGGATACGCAGTATTTT. The encoded protein is CASSFRRGSDTQYF. The gene calls are TRBV28 and TRBJ2-3, with 7 bases fitting TRBD2. CDR3 length: 14 residues. V trimming: 3 bases; J trimming: 6 bases; junction bases outside the gene matches: 6. Germline values: CDR1 MDHEN, CDR2 SYDVKM.

V gene TRBV6-1 combines with J gene TRBJ1-1; 7 bases are shared with TRBD1. J was trimmed by 14 bases and V by 3 bases; bases with no gene match: 6. Germline V lookup: CDR1 MNHNS, CDR2 SASEGT. The CDR3 sequence is 11 residues long. The CDR3 bases are TGTGCCAGCAGTGAGGTGACAGGGAAGTTCTTT. This codes for CASSEVTGKFF.

This clone was found once. The gene calls are TRBV5-4 and TRBJ2-2; D not certain. The CDR3 totals 14 residues. V was shortened by 0 bases and J by 3 bases, with 6 bases between the two germline ends. CDR1 and CDR2 from the germline V gene are SGHNT and YYREEE (reference sequence). The CDR3 reads CASSLAGHTGELFF. CDR3 nucleotide sequence: TGTGCCAGCAGCTTGGCTGGGCACACCGGGGAGCTGTTTTTT.

This clone was seen just once. V is TRBV5-1 and J is TRBJ2-1; 12 nucleotides match TRBD2. With V trimmed by 4 bases and J by 5 bases, 7 bases remained unmatched. CDR3 length: 16 amino acids. Germline V lookup: CDR1 SGHRS, CDR2 YFSETQ. The CDR3 DNA reads as TGCGCCAGCAGCGCGGAACTAGCGGGGGGTGACAATGAGCAGTTCTTC. It yields the protein CASSAELAGGDNEQFF.

The chain joins TRBV5-6 to TRBJ2-5; D may be TRBD1 (6 bases). Trimming left V 4 bases short and J 2 bases short, with 9 bases between. Germline values: CDR1 SGHDT, CDR2 YYEEEE. The CDR3 has 13 amino acids. Here the CDR3 DNA reads TGTGCCAGCAGCGTCGACAGGCAAGAGACCCAGTACTTC. Residues: CASSVDRQETQYF.

V usage is TRBV5-1 and J usage is TRBJ2-3; a weak D match, TRBD2 (5 bases). CDR3 size: 15 residues. In germline, CDR1 is SGHRS, CDR2 YFSETQ. Trimming took off 2 bases at V and 3 bases at J, with 13 bases between the two ends. The CDR3 sequence: CASSFLAGATDTQYF. The DNA of the CDR3 is TGCGCCAGCAGCTTTCTGGCGGGCGCAACAGATACGCAGTATTTT.

The chain recombines TRBV18 with TRBJ1-2; the match to TRBD1 covers 7 bases. Germline V lookup: CDR1 KGHSH, CDR2 LQKENI. The trim removed 4 bases at V and 8 bases at J, leaving 7 bases unmatched. The CDR3 is 13 amino acids. The CDR3 region has the DNA TGTGCCAGCTCACAGACAGGGCTTCGAGGCTACACCTTC. Protein product: CASSQTGLRGYTF.

The V call is TRBV5-1, the J call TRBJ1-1; D might be TRBD1 (6 bases). The CDR3 loop spans 14 amino acids. Trimming took 3 bases from V and 8 from J, leaving 17 bases between them. Germline V gene data show CDR1 as SGHRS and CDR2 as YFSETQ. CDR3 residues: CASSYRDTRLEAFF. The CDR3 nucleotides are TGCGCCAGCAGCTATCGGGACACACGCCTAGAAGCTTTCTTT. The full variable domain, its missing parts supplied by reference TRBV5-1 and TRBJ1-1, is KAGVTQTPRYLIKTRGQQVTLSCSPISGHRSVSWYQQTPGQGLQFLFEYFSETQRNKGNFPGRFSGRQFSNSRSEMNVSTLELGDSALYLCASSYRDTRLEAFFGQGTRLTVV.

The chain links TRBV10-2 to TRBJ1-1; 7 nucleotides match TRBD1. CDR1 and CDR2 from the germline V gene are WSHSY and SAAADI. This CDR3 is 13 amino acids long. J was trimmed by 5 bases and V by 3 bases; bases with no gene match: 3. The DNA of the CDR3 is TGCGCCAGCAGTGACAGGGGGGCTACTGAAGCTTTCTTT. It codes for CASSDRGATEAFF.

The chain has TRBV7-9 and TRBJ2-7; the D gene is possibly TRBD1 (6 bases). Germline V gene lookup returns CDR1 SEHNR and CDR2 FQNEAQ (reference sequence). V lost 1 base, J lost 4 bases, and 17 bases lay in between. The CDR3 is 16 residues long. For the CDR3, the DNA is TGTGCCAGCAGCTTAGAGGGGTTGACAGGAACGTACGAGCAGTACTTC. Its translation: CASSLEGLTGTYEQYF.

The chain combines TRBV5-4 with TRBJ1-1, with 8 bases identical to TRBD1. Losses at the gene ends were 4 bases for V and 3 bases for J; bases not matched to a gene: 5. This CDR3 has 14 residues. Looked up from germline, CDR1 is SGHNT and CDR2 is YYREEE (reference sequence). The CDR3 is CASSGGQGYTEAFF. CDR3 nucleotide sequence: TGTGCCAGCAGCGGCGGACAGGGTTACACTGAAGCTTTCTTT.

The chain links TRBV29-1 to TRBJ2-7, with 8 bases lining up with TRBD1. Trimming at V came to 6 bases and at J to 4 bases, leaving 8 bases not matched to a gene. CDR3 length: 13 amino acids. Germline V gene sequence: CDR1 SQVTM, CDR2 ANQGSEA. The CDR3 DNA follows: TGCAGCGTCCTACAGGGGGGCCCTTACGAGCAGTACTTC. Amino acids: CSVLQGGPYEQYF.

The chain recombines TRBV5-1 with TRBJ1-4; 9 positions agree with TRBD1. V was clipped by 1 base and J by 3 bases; unmatched bases: 7. CDR3 length equals 17 residues. CDR1 and CDR2 from the germline V gene are SGHRS and YFSETQ. The CDR3, as DNA: TGCGCCAGCAGCTTGAGCCCTTACAGGGGGCCTAATGAAAAACTGTTTTTT. Translation gives CASSLSPYRGPNEKLFF.

The chain has TRBV7-9 and TRBJ1-4, with 7 nucleotides matching TRBD1. J gave up 8 bases and V 1 base, and 7 bases lay outside the gene matches. Germline lookup yields CDR1 SEHNR and CDR2 FQNEAQ (reference sequence). CDR3 length equals 15 residues. CDR3 in DNA: TGTGCCAGCAGCTTAGTGAAGGGGGCGAAGGAAAAACTGTTTTTT. Its protein is CASSLVKGAKEKLFF.

This sequence joins TRBV7-8 and TRBJ1-5, with D possibly matching TRBD1 (6 bases). The CDR3 extends over 13 amino acids. Deletions cut 7 bases from V and 3 bases from J, with 10 bases between. CDR1 and CDR2 from the germline V gene are SGHVS and FQNEAQ. CDR3 coding DNA: TGTGCCAGCAAGCAGGGGATCAATCAGCCCCAGCATTTT. Translated: CASKQGINQPQHF. The full variable domain, rest sourced from reference TRBV7-8 and TRBJ1-5, is GAGVSQSPRYKVAKRGQDVALRCDPISGHVSLFWYQQALGQGPEFLTYFQNEAQLDKSGLPSDRFFAERPEGSVSTLKIQRTQQEDSAVYLCASKQGINQPQHFGDGTRLSIL.